These T cell receptor beta chains were read from a single sample in a study of blood T cell repertoires in COVID-19. Method: immunoSEQ multiplex PCR; TCRdb's copy keeps in-frame clones and lacks some. The sample records roughly 410,000 clones, about 91% being singletons. The sequencing sample was made of peripheral blood. These receptor sequences come from a woman in her 40s with COVID-19, enrolled during active disease. Each CDR3 is given with its conserved first and last residue. Fields, in order: V gene, J gene, clone size, D gene, CDR3 DNA, CDR3 protein. The D gene is left open where the match is weak. The size field is filled for only some rows; it gives once, few, many or a size class.

TRBV30,TRBJ2-2,-,TRBD1,TGTGCCTGGATAAAAGGGACAGGGAACGCCGGGGAGCTGTTTTTT,CAWIKGTGNAGELFF
TRBV11-1,TRBJ1-1,once,-,TGTGCCAGCAGCTTAGAGCGGGCACTCCAGAACACTGAAGCTTTCTTT,CASSLERALQNTEAFF
TRBV6-5,TRBJ1-1,few,TRBD1,TGTGCCAGCAGGAGACAGGGGGAAGCTTTCTTT,CASRRQGEAFF
TRBV27,TRBJ1-2,-,-,TGTGCCAGCAGTTACAGGGATTCCTATGGCTACACCTTC,CASSYRDSYGYTF
TRBV18,TRBJ1-3,-,-,TGTGCCAGCTCACCAGCTACAGGCCATGGAAACACCATATATTTT,CASSPATGHGNTIYF
TRBV5-4,TRBJ2-5,-,-,TGTGCCAGCAGCAGCGGAGAGACCCAGTACTTC,CASSSGETQYF
TRBV6-2/TRBV6-3,TRBJ1-5,-,-,TGTGCCAGCAGTCCCCATCGGCAGGGGCCTAGCAATCAGCCCCAGCATTTT,CASSPHRQGPSNQPQHF
TRBV9,TRBJ2-1,once,-,TGTGCCAGCAGCGTAGAGTCAGGAATACAGTTCTTC,CASSVESGIQFF
TRBV6-1,TRBJ2-5,-,TRBD2,TGTGCCAGCAGTGAAGGACTAGCGGGAGGGGGCCAAGAGACCCAGTACTTC,CASSEGLAGGGQETQYF
TRBV27,TRBJ2-1,-,-,TGTGCCAGCAGTTCTACAGGGAATGAGCAGTTCTTC,CASSSTGNEQFF
TRBV5-6,TRBJ2-2,-,TRBD2,TGTGCCAGCAGCTTACTAGCGGGGGTTCGCACCGGGGAGCTGTTTTTT,CASSLLAGVRTGELFF
TRBV6-6,TRBJ2-2,-,TRBD2,TGTGCCAGCAGTTACGGACTAGCGGGAGCTACCGGGGAGCTGTTTTTT,CASSYGLAGATGELFF
TRBV11-2,TRBJ1-1,few,-,TGTGCCAGCAGCTTAGCGGTCCGGGACACTGAAGCTTTCTTT,CASSLAVRDTEAFF
TRBV19,TRBJ1-1,-,-,TGTGCCAGTAGCTACAGGGTGGGCACTGAAGCTTTCTTT,CASSYRVGTEAFF
TRBV2,TRBJ1-3,-,-,TGTGCCAGCACGAGGGAAGCTGGAAACACCATATATTTT,CASTREAGNTIYF
TRBV6-2/TRBV6-3,TRBJ2-5,-,TRBD2,TGTGCCAGCAGTACCTGGACTAGCGGAAGTCAAGAGACCCAGTACTTC,CASSTWTSGSQETQYF